Listed here are 27 T cell receptor beta chains from one sample, sequenced in a study of cytotoxic CD8 clonotypes in ibrutinib-treated CLL (dated by TCRdb to the early 2020s). Per the publication, the time point label means: about a year on ibrutinib. The library was obtained by the immunoSEQ multiplex PCR assay. TCRdb holds this immuneACCESS table with in-frame rearrangements only. Some clones are missing; in checked studies, unresolved V genes explain under half, and the rest has no known cause. This sample lists about 160,000 clones; 70% to 85% were detected once. Over 2% of the sample belongs to the ten largest clones. The source material was PBMCs, sampled after 12 months of ibrutinib treatment. All receptors derive from a human donor with chronic lymphocytic leukemia.

This clone was seen only once. This rearrangement joins TRBV19 to TRBJ2-5; 10 nucleotides line up with TRBD1. The CDR3 has 14 residues. Germline lookup yields CDR1 LNHDA and CDR2 SQIVND (reference sequence). V trimming: 5 bases; J trimming: 5 bases; junction bases outside the gene matches: 5. The CDR3: CASSDRGRGETQYF. As DNA, the CDR3 is TGTGCCAGTAGTGACAGGGGGCGCGGGGAGACCCAGTACTTC.

The rearrangement uses TRBV13 and TRBJ2-3; no clear D. The CDR3 runs 12 residues. Trimming pared 5 bases from V and 2 bases from J, leaving 5 bases between. Germline V gene data show CDR1 as PRHDT and CDR2 as FYEKMQ (reference sequence). The CDR3 DNA is TGTGCCAGCAGCCCATCCACAGATACGCAGTATTTT. Translated, it gives CASSPSTDTQYF.

This clone was seen more than once but under ten times. The rearrangement uses TRBV2 and TRBJ1-2, with 7 bases that match TRBD1. V lost 5 bases, J lost 8 bases, and 8 bases stayed unmatched. In germline, CDR1 is SNHLY, CDR2 FYNNEI. The CDR3 runs to 13 residues. CDR3 DNA sequence: TGTGCCAGCAGTAATACACAGGGGTCGGGCTACACCTTC. Its translation: CASSNTQGSGYTF.

The gene calls are TRBV7-2 and TRBJ2-7; no reliable D call. V was pared by 4 bases and J by 1 base, with 11 bases between. CDR3 length: 14 amino acids. Germline V lookup: CDR1 SGHTA, CDR2 FQGNSA. CDR3 sequence: CASSSLPESYEQYF. The CDR3 DNA is TGTGCCAGCAGCTCTTTACCCGAATCCTACGAGCAGTACTTC.

Regarding this clone: Germline is not matched at one junction end, which may reflect a read error. The chain uses TRBV4-3 and TRBJ1-1; 7 bases are a match to TRBD1. The CDR3 sequence is 19 residues long. Germline V CDR1 and CDR2: LGHNA, YSLEER. The CDR3 spells CASSQEYKTRGRLNTEAFF. CDR3 nucleotide sequence: TGCGCCAGCAGCCAAGAATACAAAACAAGGGGGCGTTTGAATACTGAAGCTTTCTTT.

The chain recombines TRBV27 with TRBJ1-1, with a possible D match to TRBD1 (5 bases). The CDR3 is made up of 15 amino acids. V dropped 3 bases and J dropped 1 base, with 12 bases sitting between them. Germline V gene lookup returns CDR1 MNHEY and CDR2 SMNVEV (reference sequence). CDR3 region: CASSFVWGGNTEAFF. CDR3 nucleotides: TGTGCCAGCAGTTTCGTGTGGGGGGGGAACACTGAAGCTTTCTTT.

The chain uses TRBV5-1 and TRBJ2-3; 11 bases align to TRBD2. This CDR3 is built from 18 residues. The V and J ends lost 1 base and 6 bases, in that order; junction bases with no gene match: 13. Germline CDR1 reads SGHRS; CDR2 reads YFSETQ. CDR3 sequence reads: CASSLNGGSSGRVDTQYF. In DNA, the CDR3 is TGCGCCAGCAGCTTGAACGGGGGAAGTAGCGGGAGGGTGGATACGCAGTATTTT. The whole variable domain, remainder taken from reference TRBV5-1 and TRBJ2-3, is KAGVTQTPRYLIKTRGQQVTLSCSPISGHRSVSWYQQTPGQGLQFLFEYFSETQRNKGNFPGRFSGRQFSNSRSEMNVSTLELGDSALYLCASSLNGGSSGRVDTQYFGPGTRLTVL.

The chain employs TRBV5-1 and TRBJ2-5; D might be TRBD2 (6 bases). CDR3 length: 16 residues. V was shortened by 0 bases and J by 5 bases, with 17 bases between the two germline ends. The germline V gene encodes CDR1 SGHRS and CDR2 YFSETQ. The CDR3: CASSLAAGLGGETQYF. CDR3 nucleotides: TGCGCCAGCAGCTTGGCAGCCGGATTAGGAGGGGAGACCCAGTACTTC.

A few counts support this clone. The rearrangement joins TRBV10-3 to TRBJ2-1; 8 bases map to TRBD1. The CDR3 spans 15 residues. V shed 4 bases and J 0 bases; nucleotides not matched to a gene: 2. CDR1 is ENHRY and CDR2 is SYGVKD in the germline V gene. In DNA, the CDR3 is TGTGCCATCAGTGCAGGGGGCAGCTCCTACAATGAGCAGTTCTTC. Translation: CAISAGGSSYNEQFF.

V gene TRBV1 combines with J gene TRBJ2-5; the table assigns TRBD2, which was not confirmed against the DNA. TRBV1 is marked as a pseudogene. There are 17 residues in the CDR3. The CDR3 DNA is TGCACCAGCAGCCAAGAGACTAGCGGGACTTACCAAGAGACCCAGTACTTC. This gives the protein CTSSQETSGTYQETQYF.

The chain is built from TRBV28 and TRBJ2-2; 7 bases agree with TRBD1. Germline assignment: CDR1 MDHEN and CDR2 SYDVKM. CDR3 length: 15 amino acids. V lost 6 bases and J lost 2; bases outside the gene matches: 6. The CDR3 region is CASRQQGINTGELFF. CDR3 DNA: TGTGCCAGCAGACAACAGGGGATCAACACCGGGGAGCTGTTTTTT.

For this clone: One end of the junction is discordant with germline, which a read error may explain. The gene calls are TRBV2 and TRBJ2-2; 8 positions match TRBD1. Germline CDR1 reads SNHLY; CDR2 reads FYNNEI. The CDR3 totals 15 residues. CDR3 sequence (DNA): TGTGCCAGCAGCCGGGGACAGGCGAACACTGGGGAGCTGTTTTTT. This sequence encodes CASSRGQANTGELFF.

The rearrangement uses TRBV28 and TRBJ1-4, with a weak D call TRBD1 (6 bases). V dropped 2 bases and J dropped 8 bases, with 12 bases sitting between them. This CDR3 has 14 residues. Germline lookup yields CDR1 MDHEN and CDR2 SYDVKM. The CDR3 DNA reads TGTGCCAGCAGTTTAGGTGGACAGCGAGAAAAACTGTTTTTT. Translated: CASSLGGQREKLFF.

V and J are TRBV27 and TRBJ2-7, with TRBD1 matching over 8 bases. The CDR3 sequence is 15 residues long. After removal of 5 bases from V and 2 bases from J, the junction contained 8 bases not matched to a gene. From germline, CDR1 is MNHEY and CDR2 SMNVEV (reference sequence). This CDR3 reads CASSLAGTGPYEQYF. The CDR3 nucleotides are TGTGCCAGCAGTCTTGCCGGGACAGGCCCCTACGAGCAGTACTTC.

CDR3 region: CASSPDRGLEQFF. The DNA for the CDR3 is TGTGCCAGCTCACCGGACAGGGGGCTTGAGCAGTTCTTC. J is TRBJ2-1 and V is TRBV18, with TRBD1 identical over 11 bases. J gave up 9 bases and V 3 bases, and 1 base lay outside the gene matches. This CDR3 spans 13 amino acids. In germline, CDR1 is KGHSH, CDR2 LQKENI.

The chain has TRBV7-5 and TRBJ1-6. TRBV7-5 is deemed a pseudogene. The CDR3 extends over 16 amino acids. The CDR3 sequence: CVRSFKGSSYNSPLHF. CDR3 DNA: TGTGTCAGAAGCTTTAAGGGTAGCTCCTATAATTCACCCCTCCACTTT.

The V call is TRBV5-1, the J call TRBJ1-4; D unclear. This CDR3 is built from 12 residues. Germline V gene lookup returns CDR1 SGHRS and CDR2 YFSETQ. Trimming shortened V by 2 bases and J by 8 bases, and 7 bases separated the two germline ends. As DNA, the CDR3 is TGCGCCAGCAGCTTCACTGGGGAAAAACTGTTTTTT. Protein sequence: CASSFTGEKLFF.

The chain uses TRBV9 and TRBJ1-3; D is possibly TRBD1 (5 bases). Between the trimmed V and J ends, which lost 6 bases and 4 bases, there was a span of 5 bases. The CDR3 has 11 amino acids. Germline-derived CDR1 and CDR2 are SGDLS and YYNGEE. The chain's CDR3 is CASKGGNTIYF. The CDR3 region has the DNA TGTGCCAGCAAGGGGGGAAACACCATATATTTT.

This rearrangement joins TRBV19 to TRBJ1-2; the D gene is possibly TRBD1 (5 bases). Germline V gives CDR1 LNHDA, CDR2 SQIVND (reference sequence). The CDR3 covers 14 residues. The V end was cut by 5 bases, the J end by 4 bases, with 14 bases between. CDR3 DNA sequence: TGTGCCAGTAGTTGGACCCGGGACGCCTATGGCTACACCTTC. Translating gives CASSWTRDAYGYTF. The full variable domain, its missing parts supplied by reference TRBV19 and TRBJ1-2, is DGGITQSPKYLFRKEGQNVTLSCEQNLNHDAMYWYRQDPGQGLRLIYYSQIVNDFQKGDIAEGYSVSREKKESFPLTVTSAQKNPTAFYLCASSWTRDAYGYTFGSGTRLTVV.

The rearrangement uses TRBV4-1 and TRBJ2-2; 7 bases map to TRBD2. The V gene's germline CDR1 is MGHRA and CDR2 YSYEKL. Trimming cost V 2 bases and J 2 bases; bases outside gene matches: 5. The CDR3 runs 16 residues. The CDR3 loop is CASSQRSGPNTGELFF. Here the CDR3 DNA reads TGCGCCAGCAGCCAACGTAGCGGGCCTAACACCGGGGAGCTGTTTTTT.

The chain carries TRBV6-5 and TRBJ2-5, with 7 bases that match TRBD2. J was trimmed by 4 bases and V by 2 bases; bases with no gene match: 7. The CDR3 totals 15 residues. Germline CDR1 reads MNHEY; CDR2 reads SVGAGI. CDR3 in amino acids: CASSYPTSGGETQYF. The CDR3 DNA is TGTGCCAGCAGTTACCCGACCTCGGGAGGAGAGACCCAGTACTTC.

On this clone: A junction boundary mismatches the germline segment, possibly from a read error. The V call is TRBV7-7, the J call TRBJ2-1; the D gene is possibly TRBD1 (6 bases). The germline V gene encodes CDR1 SSHAT and CDR2 FNYEAQ (reference sequence). The CDR3 sequence is 15 residues long. CDR3 residues: CASSRDTSSYNEQFF. As DNA, the CDR3 is TGTGCTAGCAGCCGGGACACAAGCTCCTACAATGAGCAGTTCTTC.

This sequence joins TRBV4-2 and TRBJ2-1; D tentatively fits TRBD1 or TRBD2 (5 bases each). CDR1 and CDR2 from the germline V gene are LGHNA and YNFKEQ. V dropped 1 base and J dropped 0 bases, with 13 bases sitting between them. This CDR3 has 17 amino acids. The CDR3 DNA follows: TGTGCCAGCAGCCAAGCCGGGACGACGAGCTCCTACAATGAGCAGTTCTTC. It encodes CASSQAGTTSSYNEQFF.

The chain is built from TRBV19 and TRBJ1-2; no firm D call. The V gene's germline CDR1 is LNHDA and CDR2 SQIVND (reference sequence). The CDR3 has 16 residues. V was shortened by 5 bases and J by 4 bases, with 20 bases between the two germline ends. CDR3 in DNA: TGTGCCAGTAGTCTCACCAGCGATACTACTACCTATGGCTACACCTTC. Its protein product is CASSLTSDTTTYGYTF. Looking up the rest from reference TRBV19 and TRBJ1-2 gives the full variable domain: DGGITQSPKYLFRKEGQNVTLSCEQNLNHDAMYWYRQDPGQGLRLIYYSQIVNDFQKGDIAEGYSVSREKKESFPLTVTSAQKNPTAFYLCASSLTSDTTTYGYTFGSGTRLTVV.

CDR3 coding DNA: TGCGCCAGCAGCCAAGCCCCTGGTCGGAGCTATGGCTACACCTTC. Its translation is CASSQAPGRSYGYTF. The chain combines TRBV4-3 with TRBJ1-2; no reliable D call. The CDR3 spans 15 residues. Germline assignment: CDR1 LGHNA and CDR2 YSLEER. The V and J ends lost 1 base and 4 bases respectively, with 13 bases between them.

The chain links TRBV15 to TRBJ2-7; D remains ambiguous. V lost 0 bases to trimming and J lost 5 bases, with 11 bases between them. Germline CDR1 reads LNHNV; CDR2 reads YYDKDF (reference sequence). The CDR3 is 14 amino acids. CDR3 loop: CATSREGPPHEQYF. DNA for the CDR3: TGTGCCACCAGCAGAGAAGGTCCCCCCCACGAGCAGTACTTC.

This sequence joins TRBV11-2 and TRBJ2-2, with TRBD1 as a possible D gene (7 bases). CDR3 length: 13 amino acids. Trimming left V 5 bases short and J 7 bases short, with 11 bases between. Per the germline V gene, CDR1 is SGHAT and CDR2 is FQNNGV. The CDR3 DNA follows: TGTGCCAGCAGCGCCCAGGGGGGCGGGGAGCTGTTTTTT. Protein product: CASSAQGGGELFF.